A selection of T cell receptor beta chains follows, all from one sample in a study of blood T cell repertoires in COVID-19. Profiling relied on immunoSEQ multiplex PCR, and the TCRdb table lists in-frame clones only, not all of them. The table lists about 330,000 clones, 87% of them singletons. Sequences were obtained from PBMCs or T cells enriched from blood (not recorded which). The source of these receptors is a woman younger than 45 who had recovered from COVID-19. The conserved cysteine and the conserved F or W are not part of the CDR3 here.

v_gene: TRBV3-1/TRBV3-2
CDR3aa: ASSRPELAGPPEQY

v_gene: TRBV5-4
CDR3aa: ASSPGTSGPRTDTQY

v_gene: TRBV30
CDR3aa: AWSRGGVNTEAF

v_gene: TRBV2
CDR3aa: ASSAGTAKTYEQY

v_gene: TRBV19
CDR3aa: ASSMGQGSNQPQH

v_gene: TRBV4-2
CDR3aa: ASSPEVSGGSGELF

v_gene: TRBV4-3
CDR3aa: ASSQDSGTGGPYGYT

v_gene: TRBV5-1
CDR3aa: ASSFRDRGSNTEAF

v_gene: TRBV9
CDR3aa: ASSSRQNTGELF

v_gene: TRBV4-1
CDR3aa: ASSQDRTGHEKLF